This T cell receptor (beta chain) came from a study of T cell repertoires in cytomegalovirus infection. TCRdb independently ran MiXCR on the reads; one entry per CDR3 protein. The sample contains some 900,000 distinct CDR3 sequences, 32% of which appear only once. Notes on this clonotype: Its antigen remains unknown.

This CDR3 is built from 14 residues. Germline V gene data show CDR1 as LGHNA and CDR2 as YNFKEQ. V lost 5 bases and J 6 bases, leaving 16 bases between the germline ends. This material consisted of cultured CD8+ T cells from PBMCs, taken from culture after CMV antigen stimulation. The source of this sequence is a human donor in good health (CMV status not recorded). Some clones in this sample may be carry-over from other donors' samples. The chain is built from TRBV4-2 and TRBJ2-5; D not certain. CDR3 in amino acids: CASSSWASEKTQYF. The CDR3 DNA reads TGTGCCAGCAGCTCATGGGCCTCGGAGAAGACCCAGTACTTC.